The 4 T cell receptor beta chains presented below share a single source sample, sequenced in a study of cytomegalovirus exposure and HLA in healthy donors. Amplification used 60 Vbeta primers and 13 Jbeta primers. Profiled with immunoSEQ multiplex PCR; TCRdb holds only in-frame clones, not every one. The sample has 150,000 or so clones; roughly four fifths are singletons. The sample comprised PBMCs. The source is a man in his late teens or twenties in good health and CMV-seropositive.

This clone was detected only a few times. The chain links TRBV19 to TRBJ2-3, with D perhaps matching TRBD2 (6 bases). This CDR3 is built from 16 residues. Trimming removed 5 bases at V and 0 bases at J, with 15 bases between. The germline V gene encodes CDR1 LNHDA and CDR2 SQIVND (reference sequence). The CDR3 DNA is TGTGCCAGTAGTTTGGGTCTAGCGCCCAGCACAGATACGCAGTATTTT. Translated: CASSLGLAPSTDTQYF. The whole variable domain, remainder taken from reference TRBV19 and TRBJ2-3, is DGGITQSPKYLFRKEGQNVTLSCEQNLNHDAMYWYRQDPGQGLRLIYYSQIVNDFQKGDIAEGYSVSREKKESFPLTVTSAQKNPTAFYLCASSLGLAPSTDTQYFGPGTRLTVL.

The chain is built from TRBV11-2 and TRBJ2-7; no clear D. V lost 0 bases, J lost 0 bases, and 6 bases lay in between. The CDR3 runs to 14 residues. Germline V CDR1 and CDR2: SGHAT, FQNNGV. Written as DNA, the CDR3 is TGTGCCAGCAGCTTAGATGTCAGCTCCTACGAGCAGTACTTC. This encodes CASSLDVSSYEQYF.

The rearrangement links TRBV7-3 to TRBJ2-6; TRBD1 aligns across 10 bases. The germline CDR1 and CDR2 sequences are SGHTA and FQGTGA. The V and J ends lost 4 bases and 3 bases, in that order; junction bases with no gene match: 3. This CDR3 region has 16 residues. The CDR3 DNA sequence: TGTGCCAGCAGCTCGACAGGGGGCGGTGGGGCCAACGTCCTGACTTTC. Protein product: CASSSTGGGGANVLTF.

CDR3 sequence: CASSVAVSVRGTEAFF. The CDR3 DNA follows: TGTGCCAGCAGCGTAGCAGTGTCCGTCAGGGGGACTGAAGCTTTCTTT. The J gene is TRBJ1-1, the V gene TRBV9; 7 bases line up with TRBD1. This CDR3 is 16 amino acids long. Trimming cost V 0 bases and J 5 bases; bases outside gene matches: 10. The V gene's germline CDR1 is SGDLS and CDR2 YYNGEE.